Sequencing of this T cell receptor beta chain was carried out in a study of T cells in localized non-small cell lung cancer. Here immunoSEQ multiplex PCR was the method, and the copy in TCRdb shows in-frame clones only, minus some. The data contain fewer than 40,000 clones, under 90% of them singletons. Sequences were derived from peripheral blood, sampled before any cancer treatment. This receptor was obtained from a male donor older than 55 with stage III lung adenocarcinoma.

CDR3 region: CASSPAGRVGGLYGYTF. The CDR3 DNA sequence: TGTGCCAGTAGTCCAGCGGGGCGAGTGGGCGGCCTCTATGGCTACACCTTC. The chain joins TRBV19 to TRBJ1-2, with TRBD1 as a possible D gene (5 bases). This CDR3 contains 17 residues. Trimming took off 5 bases at V and 4 bases at J, with 23 bases between the two ends. Looked up from germline, CDR1 is LNHDA and CDR2 is SQIVND (reference sequence).